Listed here are 14 T cell receptor beta chains from one sample, sequenced in a study of blood T cell repertoires in COVID-19. Sequencing was performed with immunoSEQ multiplex PCR; in TCRdb, only in-frame clones are kept and a portion is missing. The table has roughly 220,000 clones, around four fifths seen once. The sequenced sample was peripheral blood. The source is a man aged 30-40 years with active or convalescent COVID-19.

This clone was recorded a few times. J is TRBJ2-5 and V is TRBV6-5; TRBD2 aligns across 7 bases. Germline loops: CDR1 MNHEY, CDR2 SVGAGI. V was pared by 0 bases and J by 1 base, with 5 bases of the junction left unmatched. This CDR3 spans 16 amino acids. The CDR3 reads CASSYSLWGGQETQYF. In DNA form, the CDR3 reads TGTGCCAGCAGTTACTCCCTGTGGGGGGGCCAAGAGACCCAGTACTTC.

This rearrangement joins TRBV9 to TRBJ2-1, with 10 bases lining up with TRBD1. Germline loops: CDR1 SGDLS, CDR2 YYNGEE. Trimming removed 3 bases from V and 13 bases from J; junction bases left unmatched: 10. This CDR3 is built from 14 residues. CDR3 sequence: CASSASGTGASQFF. For the CDR3, the DNA is TGTGCCAGCAGCGCCTCCGGGACAGGGGCGTCACAGTTCTTC.

V usage is TRBV27 and J usage is TRBJ2-2; 9 bases map to TRBD1. After removal of 5 bases from V and 2 bases from J, the junction contained 6 bases not matched to a gene. The CDR3 consists of 16 residues. Germline lookup yields CDR1 MNHEY and CDR2 SMNVEV (reference sequence). CDR3 protein: CASSTLTGGNTGELFF. The CDR3 region has the DNA TGTGCCAGCAGTACCCTAACAGGGGGCAACACCGGGGAGCTGTTTTTT.

This clone occurred a few times. The chain couples TRBV7-9 to TRBJ1-4; the match to TRBD1 covers 8 bases. Germline values: CDR1 SEHNR, CDR2 FQNEAQ (reference sequence). V trimming: 2 bases; J trimming: 7 bases; junction bases outside the gene matches: 6. The CDR3 totals 15 residues. The CDR3 region is CASSLKAGGGEKLFF. The CDR3 coding sequence is TGTGCCAGCAGCTTAAAGGCAGGGGGCGGTGAAAAACTGTTTTTT.

The chain combines TRBV4-3 with TRBJ2-7; the match to TRBD2 covers 8 bases. The germline V gene encodes CDR1 LGHNA and CDR2 YSLEER. With 0 bases clipped from V and 3 bases from J, the junction kept 7 bases outside the gene matches. CDR3 length: 16 residues. This chain's CDR3 is CASSQDGAGTSYEQYF. The CDR3 region has the DNA TGCGCCAGCAGCCAAGATGGGGCCGGGACTAGCTACGAGCAGTACTTC.

V is TRBV2 and J is TRBJ2-1; 9 nucleotides line up with TRBD1. The CDR3 loop spans 14 amino acids. Germline CDR1 is SNHLY and CDR2 is FYNNEI. V lost 8 bases and J lost 7; bases outside the gene matches: 9. In nucleotides, the CDR3 is TGTGCCAGCGGAAGGGACAGGGCGGGGAATGAGCAGTTCTTC. This gives the protein CASGRDRAGNEQFF. The full variable domain, rest sourced from reference TRBV2 and TRBJ2-1, is EPEVTQTPSHQVTQMGQEVILRCVPISNHLYFYWYRQILGQKVEFLVSFYNNEISEKSEIFDDQFSVERPDGSNFTLKIRSTKLEDSAMYFCASGRDRAGNEQFFGPGTRLTVL.

The chain has TRBV28 and TRBJ2-1; 8 positions match TRBD2. Germline CDR1 reads MDHEN; CDR2 reads SYDVKM. With V trimmed by 7 bases and J by 0 bases, 17 bases remained unmatched. There are 19 residues in the CDR3. This chain's CDR3 is CASIHYKRGLTSSYNEQFF. DNA for the CDR3: TGTGCCAGCATTCATTACAAGCGGGGGCTAACATCCTCCTACAATGAGCAGTTCTTC.

This clone occurred once. The chain recombines TRBV27 with TRBJ2-3; D not certain. V shed 6 bases and J shed 6 bases, with 19 bases lying between them. The CDR3 spans 15 residues. CDR1 and CDR2 (germline): MNHEY, SMNVEV (reference sequence). The CDR3 DNA is TGTGCCAGCAGATCTTCCTTCGGATTAGCTGATACGCAGTATTTT. Protein product: CASRSSFGLADTQYF.

The CDR3 nucleotides are TGTGCCAGCAGTTACTCAGCGGGAGGGCAAGATACGCAGTATTTT. This encodes CASSYSAGGQDTQYF. The rearrangement uses TRBV6-5 and TRBJ2-3; 10 nucleotides agree with TRBD2. The germline gives CDR1 MNHEY, CDR2 SVGAGI. J was trimmed by 5 bases and V by 0 bases; bases with no gene match: 2. The CDR3 is made up of 15 amino acids.

The chain is built from TRBV4-1 and TRBJ2-1, with 8 bases lining up with TRBD1. V shed 1 base and J 6 bases; nucleotides not matched to a gene: 8. The CDR3 contains 16 residues. CDR1 is MGHRA and CDR2 is YSYEKL in the germline V gene. The CDR3 is CASSQAPDRASNEQFF. CDR3 nucleotides: TGCGCCAGCAGCCAAGCCCCGGACAGGGCAAGCAATGAGCAGTTCTTC.

The rearrangement links TRBV30 to TRBJ1-3, with TRBD1 as a possible D gene (5 bases). Germline V gene data show CDR1 as GTSNPN and CDR2 as SVGIG (reference sequence). The CDR3 covers 13 residues. Trimming stripped 4 bases from V and 4 bases from J, with 11 bases between. The CDR3 coding sequence is TGTGCCTGGACCTGGGGCTCAGGAAACACCATATATTTT. It encodes CAWTWGSGNTIYF.

The chain combines TRBV3-1 (or the pseudogene TRBV3-2) with TRBJ2-2; TRBD2 agrees at 12 bases. CDR3 length: 17 residues. CDR1 is LGHDT, CDR2 YNNKEL, per germline (reference sequence). The V segment lost 3 bases and the J segment 1 base; nucleotides outside the gene matches: 3. CDR3: CASSQASGRGNTGELFF. CDR3 in DNA: TGTGCCAGCAGCCAGGCTAGCGGGAGGGGGAACACCGGGGAGCTGTTTTTT.

This chain connects TRBV6-5 to TRBJ1-5, with D tentatively TRBD1 (5 bases). V was pared by 6 bases and J by 2 bases, with 14 bases between. In germline, CDR1 is MNHEY, CDR2 SVGAGI. This CDR3 is built from 15 residues. The CDR3 DNA follows: TGTGCCAGCAGCCCCCCAGGGTCGGGCAATCAGCCCCAGCATTTT. It specifies CASSPPGSGNQPQHF.

CDR3 residues: CATAPLQGTDTQYF. CDR3 coding DNA: TGTGCCACCGCGCCGCTGCAGGGGACAGATACGCAGTATTTT. The rearrangement uses TRBV19 and TRBJ2-3, with a tentative D call TRBD1 (6 bases). Germline V gene lookup returns CDR1 LNHDA and CDR2 SQIVND (reference sequence). The CDR3 covers 14 residues. Deletions cut 10 bases from V and 3 bases from J, with 17 bases between. The full variable domain, with the rest looked up from reference TRBV19 and TRBJ2-3, is DGGITQSPKYLFRKEGQNVTLSCEQNLNHDAMYWYRQDPGQGLRLIYYSQIVNDFQKGDIAEGYSVSREKKESFPLTVTSAQKNPTAFYLCATAPLQGTDTQYFGPGTRLTVL.